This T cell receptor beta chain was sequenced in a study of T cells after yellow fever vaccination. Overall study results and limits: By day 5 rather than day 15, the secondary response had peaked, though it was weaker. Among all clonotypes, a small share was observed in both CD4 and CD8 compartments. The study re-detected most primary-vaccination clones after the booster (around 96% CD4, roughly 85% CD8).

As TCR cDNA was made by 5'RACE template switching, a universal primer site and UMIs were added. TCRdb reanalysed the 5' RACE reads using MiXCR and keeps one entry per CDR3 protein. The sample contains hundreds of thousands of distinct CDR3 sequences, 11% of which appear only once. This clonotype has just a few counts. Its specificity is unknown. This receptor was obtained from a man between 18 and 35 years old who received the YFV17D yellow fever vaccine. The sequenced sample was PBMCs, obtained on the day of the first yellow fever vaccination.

DNA for the CDR3: TGTGCCAGCAGTCTTGGGGGTGATGCCAAAAACATTCAGTACTTC. Protein product: CASSLGGDAKNIQYF. The V gene is TRBV12-3 or TRBV12-4, the J gene TRBJ2-4; D may be TRBD1 or TRBD2 (5 bases each). This CDR3 contains 15 residues. Deletions cut 5 bases from V and 1 base from J, with 12 bases between.